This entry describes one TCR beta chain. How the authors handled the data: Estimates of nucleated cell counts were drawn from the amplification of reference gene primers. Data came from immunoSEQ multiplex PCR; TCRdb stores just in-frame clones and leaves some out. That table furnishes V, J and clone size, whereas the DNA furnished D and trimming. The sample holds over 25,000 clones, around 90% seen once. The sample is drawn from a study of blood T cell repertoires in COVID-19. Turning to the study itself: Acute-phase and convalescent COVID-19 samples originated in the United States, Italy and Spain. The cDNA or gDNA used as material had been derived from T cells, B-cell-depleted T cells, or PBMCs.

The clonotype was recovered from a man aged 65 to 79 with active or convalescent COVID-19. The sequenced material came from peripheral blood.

CDR3 sequence (DNA): TGTGCCAGCAGCTCCCGTACAGTGAACACTGAAGCTTTCTTT. It codes for CASSSRTVNTEAFF. This chain links TRBV7-9 with TRBJ1-1; D remains unclear. V lost 4 bases and J 0 bases, leaving 9 bases between the germline ends. Per germline, CDR1 SEHNR and CDR2 FQNEAQ (reference sequence). CDR3 length: 14 residues.